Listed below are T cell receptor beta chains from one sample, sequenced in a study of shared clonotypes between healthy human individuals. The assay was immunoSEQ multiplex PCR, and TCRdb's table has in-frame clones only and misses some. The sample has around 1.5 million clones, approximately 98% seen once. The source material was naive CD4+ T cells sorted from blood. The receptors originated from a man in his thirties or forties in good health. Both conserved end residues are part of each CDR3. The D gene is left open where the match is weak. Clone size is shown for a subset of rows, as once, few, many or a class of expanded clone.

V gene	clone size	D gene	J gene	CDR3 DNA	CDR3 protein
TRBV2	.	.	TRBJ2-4	TGTGCCAGCAGTAAAGAACCCCGTGGAGCCAAAAACATTCAGTACTTC	CASSKEPRGAKNIQYF
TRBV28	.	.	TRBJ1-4	TGTGCCAGCATTAGGAGGACCAATGAAAAACTGTTTTTT	CASIRRTNEKLFF
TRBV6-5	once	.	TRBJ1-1	TGTGCCAGCAGTTACTCGAACGGCGTATGGACCGCTGAAGCTTTCTTT	CASSYSNGVWTAEAFF
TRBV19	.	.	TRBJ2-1	TGTGCCAGCGCCGGGGCAAACTTACGGGAGCAGTTCTTC	CASAGANLREQFF
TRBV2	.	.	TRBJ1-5	TGTGCCAGCAGTGGTCAGGGTGAGCCCCAGCATTTT	CASSGQGEPQHF
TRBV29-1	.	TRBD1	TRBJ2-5	TGCAGCGCCAAAGGACAGGGGATTTTAGAGACCCAGTACTTC	CSAKGQGILETQYF
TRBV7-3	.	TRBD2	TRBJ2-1	TGTGCCAGCAGCTTAATTGTGGGAGGGCCGTTGAATGAGCAGTTCTTC	CASSLIVGGPLNEQFF
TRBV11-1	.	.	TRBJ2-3	TGTGCCAGCAGCTTAGGCGGCGACGCAGATACGCAGTATTTT	CASSLGGDADTQYF
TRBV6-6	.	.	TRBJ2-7	TGTGCCAGCAATCATCCCGGAGAAAAAATTGGGTCGTACTTC	CASNHPGEKIGSYF
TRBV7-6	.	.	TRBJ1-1	TGTGCCAGCAGCATACGCTCGGCGGGACCGAACACTGAAGCTTTCTTT	CASSIRSAGPNTEAFF